A selection of T cell receptor beta chains follows, all from one sample in a study of CD8 T cells in Susac syndrome. Via MiXCR, TCRdb re-called the immunoSEQ multiplex PCR reads, giving one row per CDR3 protein. The sample contains approximately 170,000 distinct CDR3 sequences, about 90% of which appear only once. The sample was CD4+ T cells from PBMCs. Receptors were obtained from a human donor in good health. The CDR3 runs from the conserved cysteine through the conserved F or W. The D gene is left open where the match is weak. Where a row states a size, it is once, few, many or the class of an expanded clone; other rows omit it.

v_call,clone_size,j_call,d_call,cdr3_aa,cdr3_nt
TRBV4-1,few,TRBJ1-3,NA,CASSQAGGRLSGNTIYF,TGCGCCAGCAGCCAAGCCGGGGGGCGACTATCTGGAAACACCATATATTTT
TRBV23-1,NA,TRBJ1-2,TRBD1,CASSQSKQGEDGYTF,TGCGCCAGCAGTCAATCGAAACAGGGGGAGGATGGCTACACCTTC
TRBV25-1,NA,TRBJ1-3,NA,CASGAGNTIYF,TGTGCCAGCGGAGCTGGAAACACCATATATTTT
TRBV5-1,NA,TRBJ2-5,NA,CASSLVDFQETQYF,TGCGCCAGCAGCTTGGTGGATTTCCAAGAGACCCAGTACTTC
TRBV6-2/TRBV6-3,NA,TRBJ2-4,NA,CASWHGGHYIQYF,TGTGCCAGCTGGCACGGGGGGCACTACATTCAGTACTTC
TRBV23-1,NA,TRBJ2-7,NA,CASSQSVYEQYF,TGCGCCAGCAGTCAATCGGTCTACGAGCAGTACTTC
TRBV5-4,NA,TRBJ2-5,TRBD1,CASSFLGQEETQYF,TGTGCCAGCAGCTTTTTGGGACAGGAAGAGACCCAGTACTTC
TRBV5-1,NA,TRBJ2-7,NA,CASGVRPYEQYF,TGCGCCAGCGGCGTCCGACCCTACGAGCAGTACTTC
TRBV25-1,NA,TRBJ2-7,TRBD1,CASRATGVWEQYF,TGTGCCAGCAGAGCTACAGGGGTTTGGGAGCAGTACTTC
TRBV11-1,NA,TRBJ2-1,TRBD1,CASSLAWQGADEQFF,TGTGCCAGCAGCTTAGCGTGGCAGGGGGCCGATGAGCAGTTCTTC